This T cell receptor (beta chain) was obtained from a study of shared clonotypes between healthy human individuals. Study results and limitations: The generation probabilities recorded for non-shared clonotypes fell below those of clonotypes shared by all four donors. A few donors had roughly 5.2% of their naive CD4 clonotypes in common.

Sorted-subset replicate PCRs used roughly 210 ng of genomic DNA. This amount corresponded to about 30,000 T cell genomes. Here immunoSEQ multiplex PCR was the method, and the copy in TCRdb shows in-frame clones only, minus some. Of 2 million to 2.5 million clones listed, more than 85% were seen once; the top ten hold about 0.39%. Germline CDR1 SGHTS, CDR2 YDEGEE. Trimming pared 4 bases from V and 10 bases from J, leaving 10 bases between. The CDR3 totals 11 residues. Notes on this clone: The antigen is unknown.

This sequence originates from a man aged 18 to 30 in good health. Some clones in this sample may be carry-over from other donors' samples. The chain links TRBV5-8 to TRBJ2-3; D remains unclear. Source material: naive CD4+ T cells from PBMCs. The subset was: CD45RA+ positively selected. The CDR3 spells CASSLIRAQYF. In DNA, the CDR3 is TGTGCCAGCAGCCTGATTCGGGCGCAGTATTTT. Variable domain in full (rest from reference TRBV5-8 and TRBJ2-3): EAGVTQSPTHLIKTRGQQATLRCSPISGHTSVYWYQQALGLGLQFLLWYDEGEERNRGNFPPRFSGRQFPNYSSELNVNALELEDSALYLCASSLIRAQYFGPGTRLTVL.